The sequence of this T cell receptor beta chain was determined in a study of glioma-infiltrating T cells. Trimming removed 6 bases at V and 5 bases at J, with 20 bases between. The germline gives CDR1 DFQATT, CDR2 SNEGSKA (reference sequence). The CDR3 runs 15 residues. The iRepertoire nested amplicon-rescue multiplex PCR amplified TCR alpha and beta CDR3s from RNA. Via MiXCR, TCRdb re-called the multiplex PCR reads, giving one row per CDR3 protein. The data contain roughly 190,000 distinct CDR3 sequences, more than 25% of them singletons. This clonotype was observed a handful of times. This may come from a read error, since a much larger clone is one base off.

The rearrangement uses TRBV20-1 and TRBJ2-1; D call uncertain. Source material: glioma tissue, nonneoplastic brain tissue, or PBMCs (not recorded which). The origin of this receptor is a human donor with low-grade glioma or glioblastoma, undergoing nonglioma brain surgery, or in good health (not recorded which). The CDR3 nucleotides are TGCAGTGCGCTTGAACTCTCCTTGGATGACAATGAGCAGTTCTTC. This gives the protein CSALELSLDDNEQFF.